This T cell receptor beta chain was captured in a study of OX40 agonist ivuxolimab in advanced cancers. The V gene lost 2 bases and the J gene lost 0 bases, with 8 bases spanning the gap. Germline values: CDR1 SGHRS, CDR2 YFSETQ. The CDR3 loop spans 14 amino acids. Clones were sequenced by immunoSEQ multiplex PCR, and TCRdb holds only the in-frame ones, with some missing. The sample holds some 80,000 clones; 86% are singletons and the top ten take approximately 7%. This clone is a singleton in its sample. This rearrangement joins TRBV5-1 to TRBJ1-1; a possible D gene is TRBD1 (5 bases). Here the sequenced sample was CD4+ or CD8+ T cells sorted from blood, taken in a trial of the OX40 agonist ivuxolimab. The sequence was collected from an adult with an advanced solid tumor such as melanoma, head and neck, liver or kidney cancer. The CDR3 sequence: CASSFGTVNTEAFF. The CDR3 bases are TGCGCCAGCAGCTTTGGGACGGTGAACACTGAAGCTTTCTTT.